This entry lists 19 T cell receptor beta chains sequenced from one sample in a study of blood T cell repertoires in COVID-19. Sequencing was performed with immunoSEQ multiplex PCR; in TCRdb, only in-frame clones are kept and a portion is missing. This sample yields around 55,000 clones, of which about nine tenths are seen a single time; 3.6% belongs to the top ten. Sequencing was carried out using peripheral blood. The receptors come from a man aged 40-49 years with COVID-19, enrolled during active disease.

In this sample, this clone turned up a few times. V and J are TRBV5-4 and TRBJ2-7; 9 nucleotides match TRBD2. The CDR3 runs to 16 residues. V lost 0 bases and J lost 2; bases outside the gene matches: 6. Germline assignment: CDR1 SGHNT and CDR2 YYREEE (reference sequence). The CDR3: CASSLANQRGAYEQYF. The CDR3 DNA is TGTGCCAGCAGCTTGGCCAACCAGCGGGGGGCCTACGAGCAGTACTTC.

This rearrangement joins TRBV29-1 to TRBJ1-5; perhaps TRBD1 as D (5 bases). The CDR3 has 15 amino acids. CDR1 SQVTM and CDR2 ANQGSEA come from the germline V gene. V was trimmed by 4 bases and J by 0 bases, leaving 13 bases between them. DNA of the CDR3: TGCAGCGTTGCAGTAGGGCAGGGTAGCAATCAGCCCCAGCATTTT. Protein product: CSVAVGQGSNQPQHF.

This CDR3 is CASSMKYGEQYF. The CDR3 nucleotides are TGTGCCAGTAGTATGAAGTACGGGGAGCAGTACTTC. The V call is TRBV19, the J call TRBJ2-7; D is unclear. Trimming left V 3 bases short and J 7 bases short, with 10 bases between. CDR1 is LNHDA and CDR2 is SQIVND in the germline V gene (reference sequence). CDR3 size: 12 residues.

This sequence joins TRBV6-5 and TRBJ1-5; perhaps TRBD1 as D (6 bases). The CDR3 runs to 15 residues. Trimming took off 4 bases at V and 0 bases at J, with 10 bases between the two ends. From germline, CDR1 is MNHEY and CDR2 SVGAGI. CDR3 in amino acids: CASSLTGHSNQPQHF. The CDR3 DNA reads TGTGCCAGCAGTTTGACGGGACATAGCAATCAGCCCCAGCATTTT.

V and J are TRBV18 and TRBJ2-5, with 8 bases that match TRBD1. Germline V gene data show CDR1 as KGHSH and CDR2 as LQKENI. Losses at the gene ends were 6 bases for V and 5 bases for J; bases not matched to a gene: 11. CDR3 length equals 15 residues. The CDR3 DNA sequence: TGTGCCAGCTCGCGACAAACAGGGGGTAGCGAGACCCAGTACTTC. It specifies CASSRQTGGSETQYF.

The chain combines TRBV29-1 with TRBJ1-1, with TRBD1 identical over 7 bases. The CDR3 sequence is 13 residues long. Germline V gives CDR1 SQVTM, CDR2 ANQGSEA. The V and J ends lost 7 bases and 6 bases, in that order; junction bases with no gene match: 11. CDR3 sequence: CSADVGGASEAFF. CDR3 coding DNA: TGCAGCGCCGATGTAGGGGGCGCCTCTGAAGCTTTCTTT.

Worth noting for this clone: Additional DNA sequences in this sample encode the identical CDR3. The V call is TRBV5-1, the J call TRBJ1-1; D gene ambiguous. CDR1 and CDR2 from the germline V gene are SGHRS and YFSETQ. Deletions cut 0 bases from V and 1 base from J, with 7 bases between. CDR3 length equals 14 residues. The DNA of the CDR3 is TGCGCCAGCAGCTTGGGAGGGAGGAACACTGAAGCTTTCTTT. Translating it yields CASSLGGRNTEAFF.

The CDR3 sequence: CASSAQLAGGGETQYF. DNA for the CDR3: TGCGCCAGCAGCGCGCAGCTAGCGGGAGGGGGAGAGACCCAGTACTTC. The chain uses TRBV5-1 and TRBJ2-5; 12 bases line up with TRBD2. The CDR3 runs to 16 residues. The V and J ends lost 4 bases and 4 bases, in that order; junction bases with no gene match: 8. CDR1 and CDR2 from the germline V gene are SGHRS and YFSETQ.

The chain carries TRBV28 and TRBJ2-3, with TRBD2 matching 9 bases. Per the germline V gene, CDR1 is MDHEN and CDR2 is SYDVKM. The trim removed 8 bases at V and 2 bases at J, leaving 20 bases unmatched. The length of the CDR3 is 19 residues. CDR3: CASLPSGGPTSLTTDTQYF. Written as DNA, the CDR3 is TGTGCCAGCCTACCCAGCGGGGGGCCAACCTCCTTAACCACAGATACGCAGTATTTT. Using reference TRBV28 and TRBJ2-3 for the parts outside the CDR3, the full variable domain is DVKVTQSSRYLVKRTGEKVFLECVQDMDHENMFWYRQDPGLGLRLIYFSYDVKMKEKGDIPEGYSVSREKKERFSLILESASTNQTSMYLCASLPSGGPTSLTTDTQYFGPGTRLTVL.

CDR3 residues: CASSFRTGESIQPQHF. The CDR3 nucleotides read TGTGCCAGCAGTTTCAGGACAGGGGAATCTATTCAGCCCCAGCATTTT. This chain uses TRBV27 with TRBJ1-5; 9 bases align to TRBD1. The CDR3 has 16 amino acids. The trim removed 3 bases at V and 6 bases at J, leaving 9 bases unmatched. Germline lookup yields CDR1 MNHEY and CDR2 SMNVEV (reference sequence).

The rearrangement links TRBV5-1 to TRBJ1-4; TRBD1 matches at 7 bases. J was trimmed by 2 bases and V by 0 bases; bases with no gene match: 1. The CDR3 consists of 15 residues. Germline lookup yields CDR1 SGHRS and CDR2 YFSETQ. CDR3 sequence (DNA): TGCGCCAGCAGCTTGGAGACAGGGACTAATGAAAAACTGTTTTTT. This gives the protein CASSLETGTNEKLFF.

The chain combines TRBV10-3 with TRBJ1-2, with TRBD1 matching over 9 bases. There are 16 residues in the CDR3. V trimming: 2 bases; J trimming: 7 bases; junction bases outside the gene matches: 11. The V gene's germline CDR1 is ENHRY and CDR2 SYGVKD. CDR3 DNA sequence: TGTGCCATCAGTGAGGCTGGACAGGGGCTCTCCACTGGCTACACCTTC. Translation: CAISEAGQGLSTGYTF.

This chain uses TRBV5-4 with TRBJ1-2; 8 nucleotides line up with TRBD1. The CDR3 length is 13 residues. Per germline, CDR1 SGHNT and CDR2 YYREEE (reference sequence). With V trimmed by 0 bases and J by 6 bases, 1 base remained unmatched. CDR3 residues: CASSLAGGDGYTF. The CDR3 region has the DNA TGTGCCAGCAGCTTGGCAGGGGGCGATGGCTACACCTTC.

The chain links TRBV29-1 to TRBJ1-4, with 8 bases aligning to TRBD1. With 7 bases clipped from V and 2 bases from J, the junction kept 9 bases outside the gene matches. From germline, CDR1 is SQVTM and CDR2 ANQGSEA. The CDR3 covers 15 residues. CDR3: CSATGGSGTNEKLFF. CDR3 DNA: TGCAGCGCTACAGGGGGAAGTGGGACTAATGAAAAACTGTTTTTT.

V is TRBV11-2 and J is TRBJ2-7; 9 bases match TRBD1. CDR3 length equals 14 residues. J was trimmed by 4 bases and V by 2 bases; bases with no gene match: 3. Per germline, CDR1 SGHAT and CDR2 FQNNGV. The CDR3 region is CASSLTGGGYEQYF. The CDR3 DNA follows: TGTGCCAGCAGCTTAACAGGGGGCGGGTACGAGCAGTACTTC.

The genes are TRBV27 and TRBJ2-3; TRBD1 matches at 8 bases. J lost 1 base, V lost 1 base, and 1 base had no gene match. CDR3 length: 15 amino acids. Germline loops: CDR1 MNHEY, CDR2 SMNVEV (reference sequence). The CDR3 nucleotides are TGTGCCAGCAGTTTATTGACAGGGGGCACAGATACGCAGTATTTT. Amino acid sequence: CASSLLTGGTDTQYF.

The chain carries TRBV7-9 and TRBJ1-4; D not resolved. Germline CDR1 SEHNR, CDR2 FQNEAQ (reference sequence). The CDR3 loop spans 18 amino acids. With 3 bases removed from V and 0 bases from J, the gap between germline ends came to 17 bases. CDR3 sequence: CASSLFYPGMATNEKLFF. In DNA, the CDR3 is TGTGCCAGCAGCTTGTTTTATCCGGGGATGGCAACTAATGAAAAACTGTTTTTT.

The CDR3 coding sequence is TGTGCCAGCAGCTTCGACCAAGAGACCCAGTACTTC. It encodes CASSFDQETQYF. The chain uses TRBV11-1 and TRBJ2-5; D remains unclear. V was trimmed by 3 bases and J by 0 bases, leaving 2 bases between them. Germline V lookup: CDR1 SGHAT, CDR2 FQDESV (reference sequence). There are 12 residues in the CDR3.

The CDR3 region has the DNA TGTGCCAGCAGTGCCAGCTATAATTCACCCCTCCACTTT. Translating gives CASSASYNSPLHF. The chain has TRBV25-1 and TRBJ1-6; no reliable D call. Trimming took off 4 bases at V and 3 bases at J, with 4 bases between the two ends. This CDR3 region has 13 residues. Germline V gene sequence: CDR1 MGHDK, CDR2 SYGVNS.